This T cell receptor beta chain was found in a study of monozygotic twins with inflammatory bowel disease. General study findings and limits: What may have added variability to patient repertoires is that immunosuppressive treatments differed. Healthy co-twins showed greater TCRbeta diversity (inverse Simpson) than IBD patients.

TCRdb reprocessed the 5' RACE reads and stores each CDR3 protein as one record, lacking DNA. This listing includes about 160,000 distinct CDR3 sequences. This CDR3 is built from 16 residues. Germline CDR1 DFQATT, CDR2 SNEGSKA (reference sequence). To note about this clonotype: As yet, its antigen is unknown.

Sequencing was done on a sample of blood. The chain is built from TRBV20-1 and TRBJ2-1. This clonotype was sampled from a human donor with ulcerative colitis or Crohn's disease, or a healthy co-twin of an affected twin (not recorded which). This CDR3 is CSARDPGGSSYNEQFF.